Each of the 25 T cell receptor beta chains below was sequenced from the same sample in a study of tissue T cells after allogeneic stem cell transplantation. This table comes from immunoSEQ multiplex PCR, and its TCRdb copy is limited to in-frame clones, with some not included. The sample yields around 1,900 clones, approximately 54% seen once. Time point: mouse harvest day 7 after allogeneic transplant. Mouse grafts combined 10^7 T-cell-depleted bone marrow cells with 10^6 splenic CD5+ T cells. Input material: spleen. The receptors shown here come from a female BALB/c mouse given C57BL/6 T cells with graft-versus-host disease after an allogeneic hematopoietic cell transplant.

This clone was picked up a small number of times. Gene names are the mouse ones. The sequenced CDR3 bases are TGTGCCAGCAGTCTGCCCCCCGGGACAGGGGGCACAGAAGTCTTC. It specifies CASSLPPGTGGTEVF. The whole CDR3 sequence is CASSLPPGTGGTEVFF. The chain joins TRBV24 to TRBJ1-1; 11 nucleotides agree with TRBD1. From the germline J gene comes the end of the CDR3, since the read stops 1 residue before it. V lost 2 bases, J lost 4 bases, and 6 bases stayed unmatched. Germline CDR1 reads KGHTA; CDR2 reads FRNEEI. This CDR3 comprises 16 residues.

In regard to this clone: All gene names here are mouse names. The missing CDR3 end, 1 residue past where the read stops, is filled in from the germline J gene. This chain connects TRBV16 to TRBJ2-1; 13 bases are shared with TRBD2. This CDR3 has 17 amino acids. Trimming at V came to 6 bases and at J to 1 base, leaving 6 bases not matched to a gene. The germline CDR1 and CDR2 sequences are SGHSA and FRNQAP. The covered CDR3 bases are TGTGCAAGCAGATCCGGGACTGGGGGGGGAAACTATGCTGAGCAGTTC. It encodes CASRSGTGGGNYAEQF. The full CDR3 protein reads CASRSGTGGGNYAEQFF.

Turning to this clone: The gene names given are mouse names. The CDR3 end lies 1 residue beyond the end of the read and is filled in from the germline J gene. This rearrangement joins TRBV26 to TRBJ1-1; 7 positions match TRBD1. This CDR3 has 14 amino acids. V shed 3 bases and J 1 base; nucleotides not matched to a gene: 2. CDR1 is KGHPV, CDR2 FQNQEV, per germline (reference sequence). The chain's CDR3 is CASSLHRGNTEVFF. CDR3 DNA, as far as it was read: TGTGCCAGCAGTCTCCACAGGGGAAACACAGAAGTCTTC.

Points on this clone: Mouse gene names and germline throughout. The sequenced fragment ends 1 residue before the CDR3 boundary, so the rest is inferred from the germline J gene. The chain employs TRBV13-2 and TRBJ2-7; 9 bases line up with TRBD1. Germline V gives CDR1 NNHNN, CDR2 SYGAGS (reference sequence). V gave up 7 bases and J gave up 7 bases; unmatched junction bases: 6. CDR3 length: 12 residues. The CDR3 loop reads CASSAGTGEQYF. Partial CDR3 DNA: TGTGCCAGCAGTGCCGGGACAGGGGAACAGTAC.

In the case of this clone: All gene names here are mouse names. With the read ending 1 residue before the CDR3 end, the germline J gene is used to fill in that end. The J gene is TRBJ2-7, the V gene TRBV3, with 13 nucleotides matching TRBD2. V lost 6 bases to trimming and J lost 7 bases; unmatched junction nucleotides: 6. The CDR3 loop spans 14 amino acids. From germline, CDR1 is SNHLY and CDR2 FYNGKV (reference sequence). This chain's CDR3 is CASRRTGGASEQYF. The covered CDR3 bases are TGTGCCAGCAGACGGACTGGGGGGGCGTCGGAACAGTAC.

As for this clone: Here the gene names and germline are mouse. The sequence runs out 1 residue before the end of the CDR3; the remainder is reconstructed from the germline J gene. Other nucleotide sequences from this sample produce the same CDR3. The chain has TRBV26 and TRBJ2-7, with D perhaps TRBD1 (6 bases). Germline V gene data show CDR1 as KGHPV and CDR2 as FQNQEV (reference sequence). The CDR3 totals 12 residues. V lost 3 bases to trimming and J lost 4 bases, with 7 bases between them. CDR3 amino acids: CASSLGQYEQYF. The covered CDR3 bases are TGTGCCAGCAGTCTCGGACAGTATGAACAGTAC.

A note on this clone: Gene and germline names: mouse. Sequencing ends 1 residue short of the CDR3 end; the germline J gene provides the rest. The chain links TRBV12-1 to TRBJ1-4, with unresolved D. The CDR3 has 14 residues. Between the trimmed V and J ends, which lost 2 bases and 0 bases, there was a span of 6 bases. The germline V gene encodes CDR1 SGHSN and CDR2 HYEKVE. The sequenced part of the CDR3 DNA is TGTGCCAGCTCTCCCGTAATTTCCAACGAAAGATTATTT. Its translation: CASSPVISNERLF. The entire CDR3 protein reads CASSPVISNERLFF.

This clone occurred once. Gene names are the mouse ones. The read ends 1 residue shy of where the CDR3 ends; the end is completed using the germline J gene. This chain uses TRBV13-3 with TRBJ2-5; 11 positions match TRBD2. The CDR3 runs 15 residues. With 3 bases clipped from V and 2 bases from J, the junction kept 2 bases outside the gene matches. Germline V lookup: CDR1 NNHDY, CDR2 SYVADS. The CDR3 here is CASSGTGGSQDTQYF. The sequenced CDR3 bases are TGTGCCAGCAGTGGGACTGGGGGGAGCCAAGACACCCAGTAC. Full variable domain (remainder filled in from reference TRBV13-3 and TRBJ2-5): EAAVTQSPRSKVAVTGGKVTLSCHQTNNHDYMYWYRQDTGHGLRLIHYSYVADSTEKGDIPDGYKASRPSQENFSLILELASLSQTAVYFCASSGTGGSQDTQYFGPGTRLLVL.

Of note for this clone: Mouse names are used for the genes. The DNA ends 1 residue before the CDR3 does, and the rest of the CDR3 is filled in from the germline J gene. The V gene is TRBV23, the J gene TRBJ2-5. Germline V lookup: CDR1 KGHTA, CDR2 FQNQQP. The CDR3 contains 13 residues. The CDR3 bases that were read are TGCTCCAGCAGTCAGGGATTTCAAGACACCCAGTAC. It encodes CSSSQGFQDTQY. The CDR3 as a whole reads CSSSQGFQDTQYF. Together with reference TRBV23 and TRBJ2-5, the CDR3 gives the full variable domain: DAAVTQKPRYLIKMKGQEAEMKCIPEKGHTAVFWYQQKQSKELKFLIYFQNQQPLDQIDMVKERFSAVCPSSSLCSLGIRTCEAEDSALYLCSSSQGFQDTQYFGPGTRLLVL.

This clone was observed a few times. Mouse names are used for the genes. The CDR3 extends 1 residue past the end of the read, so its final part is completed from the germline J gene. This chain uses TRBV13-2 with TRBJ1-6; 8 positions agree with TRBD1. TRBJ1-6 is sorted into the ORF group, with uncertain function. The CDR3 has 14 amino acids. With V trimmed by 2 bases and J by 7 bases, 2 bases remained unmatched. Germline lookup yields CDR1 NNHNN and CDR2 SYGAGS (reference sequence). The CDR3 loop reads CASGETGANSPLYF. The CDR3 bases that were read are TGTGCCAGCGGTGAGACAGGGGCGAATTCGCCCCTCTAC.

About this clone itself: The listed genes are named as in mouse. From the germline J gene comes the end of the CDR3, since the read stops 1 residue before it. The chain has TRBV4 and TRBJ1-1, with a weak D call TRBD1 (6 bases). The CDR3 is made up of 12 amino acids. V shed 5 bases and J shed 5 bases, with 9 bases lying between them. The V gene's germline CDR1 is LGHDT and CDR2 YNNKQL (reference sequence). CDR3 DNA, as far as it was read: TGTGCCAGCAGCCACAGGGAAACAGAAGTCTTC. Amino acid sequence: CASSHRETEVF. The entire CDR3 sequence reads CASSHRETEVFF.

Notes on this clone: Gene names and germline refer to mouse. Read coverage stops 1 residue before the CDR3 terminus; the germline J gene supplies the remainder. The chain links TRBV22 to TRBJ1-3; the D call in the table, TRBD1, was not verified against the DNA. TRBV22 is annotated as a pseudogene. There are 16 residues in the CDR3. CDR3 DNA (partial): TGTGCCAGCAGTTGTGGGGCCAGGGGGCCTGGAAATACGCTCTAT. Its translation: CASSCGARGPGNTLY. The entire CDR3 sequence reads CASSCGARGPGNTLYF.

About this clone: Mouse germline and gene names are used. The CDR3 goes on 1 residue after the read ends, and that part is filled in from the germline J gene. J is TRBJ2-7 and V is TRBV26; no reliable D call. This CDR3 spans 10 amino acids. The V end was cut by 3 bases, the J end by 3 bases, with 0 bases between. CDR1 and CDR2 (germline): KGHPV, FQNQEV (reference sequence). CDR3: CASSLYEQYF. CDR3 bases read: TGTGCCAGCAGTCTCTATGAACAGTAC.

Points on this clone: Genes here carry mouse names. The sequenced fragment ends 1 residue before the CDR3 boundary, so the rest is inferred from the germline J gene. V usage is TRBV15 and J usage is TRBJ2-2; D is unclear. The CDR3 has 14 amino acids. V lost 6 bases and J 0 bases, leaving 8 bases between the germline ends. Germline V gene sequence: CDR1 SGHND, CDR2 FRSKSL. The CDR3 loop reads CASSPAANTGQLYF. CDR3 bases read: TGTGCCAGCAGCCCAGCTGCAAACACCGGGCAGCTCTAC. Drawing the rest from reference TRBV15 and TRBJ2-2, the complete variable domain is DAGVTQTPRHEVAEKGQTIILKCEPVSGHNDLFWYRQTKIQGLELLSYFRSKSLMEDGGAFKDRFKAEMLNSSFSTLKIQPTEPKDSAVYLCASSPAANTGQLYFGEGSKLTVL.

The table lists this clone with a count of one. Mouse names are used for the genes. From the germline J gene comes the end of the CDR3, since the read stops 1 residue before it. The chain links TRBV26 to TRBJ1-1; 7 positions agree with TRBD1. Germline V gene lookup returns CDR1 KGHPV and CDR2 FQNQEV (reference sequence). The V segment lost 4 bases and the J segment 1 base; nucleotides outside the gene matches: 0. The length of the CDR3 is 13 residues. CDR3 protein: CASSHRGNTEVFF. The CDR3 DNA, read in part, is TGTGCCAGCAGTCACAGGGGGAACACAGAAGTCTTC. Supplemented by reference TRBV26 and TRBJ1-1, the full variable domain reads NSKVIQTPRYLVKGQGQKAKMRCIPEKGHPVVFWYQQNKNNEFKFLINFQNQEVLQQIDMTEKRFSAECPSNSPCSLEIQSSEAGDSALYLCASSHRGNTEVFFGKGTRLTVV.

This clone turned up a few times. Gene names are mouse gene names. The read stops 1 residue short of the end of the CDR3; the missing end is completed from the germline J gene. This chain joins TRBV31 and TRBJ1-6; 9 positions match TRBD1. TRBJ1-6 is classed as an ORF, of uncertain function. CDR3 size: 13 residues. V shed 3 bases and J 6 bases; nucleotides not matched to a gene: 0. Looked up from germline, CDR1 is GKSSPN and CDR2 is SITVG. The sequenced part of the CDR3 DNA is TGTGCCTGGAGGGACAGGGGTAATTCGCCCCTCTAC. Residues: CAWRDRGNSPLY. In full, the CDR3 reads CAWRDRGNSPLYF.

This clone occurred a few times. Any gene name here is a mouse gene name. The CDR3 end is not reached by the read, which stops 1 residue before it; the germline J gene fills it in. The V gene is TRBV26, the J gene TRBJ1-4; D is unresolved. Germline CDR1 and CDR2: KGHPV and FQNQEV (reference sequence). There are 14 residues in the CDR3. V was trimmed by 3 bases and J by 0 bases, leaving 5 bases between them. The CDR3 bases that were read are TGTGCCAGCAGTCTCTCAATTTCCAACGAAAGATTATTT. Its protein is CASSLSISNERLF. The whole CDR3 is CASSLSISNERLFF.

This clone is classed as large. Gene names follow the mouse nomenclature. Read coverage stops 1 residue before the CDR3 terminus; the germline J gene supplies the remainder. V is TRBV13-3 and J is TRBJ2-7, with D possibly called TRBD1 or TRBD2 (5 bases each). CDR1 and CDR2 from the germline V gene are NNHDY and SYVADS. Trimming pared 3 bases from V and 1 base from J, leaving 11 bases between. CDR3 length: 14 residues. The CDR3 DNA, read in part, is TGTGCCAGCAGTGGCCGGGACGGATCCTATGAACAGTAC. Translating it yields CASSGRDGSYEQY. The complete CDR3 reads CASSGRDGSYEQYF.

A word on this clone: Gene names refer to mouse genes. The CDR3 loop is CTCSAPGYPGNTLYF. The sequenced CDR3 bases are TGCACCTGCAGTGCACCGGGGTATCCTGGAAATACGCTCTAT. The rearrangement links TRBV1 to TRBJ1-3, with D unclear. The read ends 1 residue shy of where the CDR3 ends; the end is completed using the germline J gene. The CDR3 loop spans 15 amino acids. Germline CDR1 NSQYPW, CDR2 LRSPGD (reference sequence). Trimming cost V 2 bases and J 2 bases, with 10 bases left between them.

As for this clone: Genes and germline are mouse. Incomplete CDR3 DNA: TGTGCCAGCAGGACAGGGGGGCGCACCGGGCAGCTCTAC. It codes for CASRTGGRTGQLY. The full CDR3 is CASRTGGRTGQLYF. This chain uses TRBV13-3 with TRBJ2-2; the match to TRBD1 covers 9 bases. The read is 1 residue too short to cover the CDR3 end, so that end is filled in from the germline J gene. The CDR3 has 14 amino acids. The ends lost 5 bases at V and 4 bases at J; junction bases unmatched: 3. Germline loops: CDR1 NNHDY, CDR2 SYVADS.

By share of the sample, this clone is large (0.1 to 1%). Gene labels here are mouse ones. CDR3 residues: CASSGHNYAEQFF. The CDR3 DNA, read in part, is TGTGCCAGCAGTGGGCATAACTATGCTGAGCAGTTC. The chain combines TRBV13-3 with TRBJ2-1, with D unclear. Coverage ceases 1 residue before the CDR3 finishes, and the germline J gene fills in the end. The germline V gene encodes CDR1 NNHDY and CDR2 SYVADS. V lost 3 bases, J lost 0 bases, and 4 bases lay in between. This CDR3 comprises 13 residues.

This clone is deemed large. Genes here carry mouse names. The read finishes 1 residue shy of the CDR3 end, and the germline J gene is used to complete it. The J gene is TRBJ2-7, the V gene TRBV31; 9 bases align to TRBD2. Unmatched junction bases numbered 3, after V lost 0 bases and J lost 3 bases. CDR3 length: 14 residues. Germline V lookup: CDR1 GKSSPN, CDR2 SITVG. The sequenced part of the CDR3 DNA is TGTGCCTGGAGTCTAGGGACTGGGAGCTATGAACAGTAC. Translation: CAWSLGTGSYEQY. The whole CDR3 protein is CAWSLGTGSYEQYF.

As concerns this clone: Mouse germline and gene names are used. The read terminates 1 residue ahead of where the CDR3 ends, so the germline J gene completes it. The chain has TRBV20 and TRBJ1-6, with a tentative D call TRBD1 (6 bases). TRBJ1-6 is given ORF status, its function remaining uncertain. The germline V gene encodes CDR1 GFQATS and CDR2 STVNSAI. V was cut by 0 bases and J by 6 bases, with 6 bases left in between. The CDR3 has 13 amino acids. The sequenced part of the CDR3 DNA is TGTGGTGCTAGGGAGGGGGCTAATTCGCCCCTCTAC. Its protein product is CGAREGANSPLY. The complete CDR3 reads CGAREGANSPLYF.

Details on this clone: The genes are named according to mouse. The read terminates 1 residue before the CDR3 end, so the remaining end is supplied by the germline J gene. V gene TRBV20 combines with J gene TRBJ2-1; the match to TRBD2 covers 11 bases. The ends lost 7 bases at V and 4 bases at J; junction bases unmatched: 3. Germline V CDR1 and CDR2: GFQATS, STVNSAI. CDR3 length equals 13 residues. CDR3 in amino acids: CGVRTGGYAEQFF. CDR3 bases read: TGTGGTGTCCGGACTGGGGGGTATGCTGAGCAGTTC.

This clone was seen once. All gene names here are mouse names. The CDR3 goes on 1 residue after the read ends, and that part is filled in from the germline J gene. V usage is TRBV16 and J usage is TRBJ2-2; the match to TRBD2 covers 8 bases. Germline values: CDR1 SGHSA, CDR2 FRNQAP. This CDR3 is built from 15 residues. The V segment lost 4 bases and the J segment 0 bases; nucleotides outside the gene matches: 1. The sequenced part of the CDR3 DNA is TGTGCAAGCAGCTCCTGGGGGGCAAACACCGGGCAGCTCTAC. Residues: CASSSWGANTGQLY. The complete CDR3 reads CASSSWGANTGQLYF.